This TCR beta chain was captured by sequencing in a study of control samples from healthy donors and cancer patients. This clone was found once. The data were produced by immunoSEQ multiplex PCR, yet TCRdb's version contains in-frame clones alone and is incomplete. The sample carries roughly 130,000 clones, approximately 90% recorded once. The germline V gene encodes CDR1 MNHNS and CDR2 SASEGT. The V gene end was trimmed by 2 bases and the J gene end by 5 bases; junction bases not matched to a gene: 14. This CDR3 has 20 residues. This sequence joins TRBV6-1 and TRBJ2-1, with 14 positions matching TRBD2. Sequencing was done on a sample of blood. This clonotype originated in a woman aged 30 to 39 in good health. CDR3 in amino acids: CASSEYDALQGLAGDNEQFF. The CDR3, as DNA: TGTGCCAGCAGTGAATACGATGCGCTCCAGGGACTAGCGGGAGACAATGAGCAGTTCTTC.